What follows are 2 T cell receptor beta chains derived from one specimen sequenced in a study of Graves' ophthalmopathy and Graves' hyperthyroidism. RNA served as the template for amplifying TCR beta CDR3 regions. Second-round multiplex PCR came after first-round RT-PCR with HTBI primers. Via MiXCR, TCRdb re-called the multiplex PCR reads, giving one row per CDR3 protein. This sample has about 700,000 distinct CDR3 sequences, with 40% found just once. The sequencing input was peripheral blood. The receptors originated from an adult man with Graves' ophthalmopathy.

Concerning this clonotype itself: At one end the junction does not follow the germline gene, possibly because of a read error. The chain is built from TRBV7-6 and TRBJ2-3; D is tentatively TRBD1 or TRBD2 (5 bases each). The germline CDR1 and CDR2 sequences are SGHVS and FNYEAQ. CDR3 length equals 16 residues. CDR3 residues: CGSSYPGRSGTDTQYF. DNA for the CDR3: TGTGGCAGCAGCTACCCGGGACGATCGGGAACGGATACGCAGTATTTT.

This clonotype was counted only a few times. This rearrangement joins TRBV2 to TRBJ1-1; D gene unclear. This CDR3 region has 11 residues. Germline CDR1 and CDR2: SNHLY and FYNNEI. V shed 3 bases and J shed 10 bases, with 9 bases lying between them. CDR3 protein: CASSEARLAFF. The CDR3 bases are TGTGCCAGCAGTGAGGCGAGACTAGCTTTCTTT.